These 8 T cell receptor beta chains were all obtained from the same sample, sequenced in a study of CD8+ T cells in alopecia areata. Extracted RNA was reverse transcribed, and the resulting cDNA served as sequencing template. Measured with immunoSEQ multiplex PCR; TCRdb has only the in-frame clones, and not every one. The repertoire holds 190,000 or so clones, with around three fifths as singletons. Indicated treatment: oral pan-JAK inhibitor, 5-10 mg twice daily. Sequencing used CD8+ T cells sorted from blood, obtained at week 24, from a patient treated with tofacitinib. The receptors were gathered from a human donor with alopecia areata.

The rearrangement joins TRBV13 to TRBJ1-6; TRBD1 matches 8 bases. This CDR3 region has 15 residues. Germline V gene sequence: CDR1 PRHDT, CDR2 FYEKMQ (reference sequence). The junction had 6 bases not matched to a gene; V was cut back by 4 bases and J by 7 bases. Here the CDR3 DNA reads TGTGCCAGCAGCTCGACAGGGGAAGAAAATTCACCCCTCCACTTT. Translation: CASSSTGEENSPLHF.

This CDR3 reads CASSSYRGLSERTQHF. In nucleotides, the CDR3 is TGTGCCAGTAGTTCTTATAGGGGACTATCAGAGAGGACCCAGCATTTT. The chain is built from TRBV19 and TRBJ1-5; D possibly corresponds to TRBD1 (5 bases). Germline loops: CDR1 LNHDA, CDR2 SQIVND (reference sequence). Trimming removed 5 bases from V and 11 bases from J, with 25 bases in between. This CDR3 comprises 16 residues.

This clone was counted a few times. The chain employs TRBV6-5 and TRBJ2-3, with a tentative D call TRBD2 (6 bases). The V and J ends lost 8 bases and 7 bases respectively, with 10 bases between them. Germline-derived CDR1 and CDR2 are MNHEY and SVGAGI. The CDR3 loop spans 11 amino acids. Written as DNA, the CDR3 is TGTGCCAGCCGGGCGGGAAATACGCAGTATTTT. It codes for CASRAGNTQYF.

This CDR3 is CASPIRSGKAFF. For the CDR3, the DNA is TGTGCCAGCCCCATCAGGAGCGGGAAAGCTTTCTTT. The chain employs TRBV2 and TRBJ1-1; D is ambiguous. Trimming removed 8 bases from V and 9 bases from J, with 16 bases in between. This CDR3 has 12 residues. CDR1 is SNHLY and CDR2 is FYNNEI in the germline V gene.

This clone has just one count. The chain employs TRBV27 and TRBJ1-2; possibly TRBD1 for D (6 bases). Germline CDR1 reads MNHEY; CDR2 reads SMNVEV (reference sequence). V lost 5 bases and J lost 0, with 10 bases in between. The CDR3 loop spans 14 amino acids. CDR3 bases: TGTGCCAGCAGTCCCCGGACAGCTAACTATGGCTACACCTTC. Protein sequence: CASSPRTANYGYTF.

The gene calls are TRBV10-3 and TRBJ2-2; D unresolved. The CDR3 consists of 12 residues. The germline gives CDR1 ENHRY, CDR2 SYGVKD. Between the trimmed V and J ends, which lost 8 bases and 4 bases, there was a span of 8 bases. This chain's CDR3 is CAIEMTTGELFF. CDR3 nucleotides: TGTGCCATCGAGATGACCACCGGGGAGCTGTTTTTT.

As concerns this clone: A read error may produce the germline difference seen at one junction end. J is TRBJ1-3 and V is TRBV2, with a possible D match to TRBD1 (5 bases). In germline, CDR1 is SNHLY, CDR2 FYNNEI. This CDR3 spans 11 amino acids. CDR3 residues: CASSVGRKEDF. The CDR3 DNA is TGTGCCAGCAGTGTGGGACGGAAAGAGGATTTT.

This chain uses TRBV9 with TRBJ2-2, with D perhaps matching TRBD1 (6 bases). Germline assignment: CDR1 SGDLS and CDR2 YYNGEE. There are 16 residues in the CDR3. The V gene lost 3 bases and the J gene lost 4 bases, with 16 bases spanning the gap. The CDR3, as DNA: TGTGCCAGCAGCGAGGACAGAACCCTGGGCACCGGGGAGCTGTTTTTT. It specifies CASSEDRTLGTGELFF.